One and the same sample provided the 20 T cell receptor beta chains below, sequenced in a study of blood T cell repertoires in COVID-19. The data were produced by immunoSEQ multiplex PCR, yet TCRdb's version contains in-frame clones alone and is incomplete. This repertoire shows roughly 260,000 clones, over 75% found once; its top ten account for 1.5% to 2%. Specimen: PBMCs or T cells enriched from blood (not recorded which). Every receptor here comes from a woman between 50 and 59 years old who had recovered from COVID-19.

This chain joins TRBV11-2 and TRBJ2-1, with D possibly matching TRBD1 (7 bases). Trimming shortened V by 3 bases and J by 0 bases, and 12 bases separated the two germline ends. The CDR3 consists of 16 residues. CDR1 and CDR2 from the germline V gene are SGHAT and FQNNGV. CDR3 region: CASSFCGDSSYNEQFF. As DNA, the CDR3 is TGTGCCAGCAGCTTCTGCGGGGACAGCTCCTACAATGAGCAGTTCTTC.

This chain uses TRBV11-1 with TRBJ2-7; 9 bases line up with TRBD1. Losses at the gene ends were 5 bases for V and 5 bases for J; bases not matched to a gene: 10. CDR1 and CDR2 (germline): SGHAT, FQDESV (reference sequence). This CDR3 has 15 amino acids. CDR3 amino acids: CASSHRDREAHEQYF. CDR3 DNA sequence: TGTGCCAGCAGCCACAGGGACAGGGAGGCTCACGAGCAGTACTTC.

This clone was observed once. This chain uses TRBV12-5 with TRBJ1-1, with D unclear. V was trimmed by 3 bases and J by 5 bases, leaving 7 bases between them. This CDR3 comprises 12 residues. Per the germline V gene, CDR1 is LGHNT and CDR2 is FRNRAP. The chain's CDR3 is CASGFPQTEAFF. As DNA, the CDR3 is TGTGCTAGTGGTTTCCCTCAGACTGAAGCTTTCTTT.

This clone has a handful of counts. The chain joins TRBV19 to TRBJ1-3; D is undetermined. The ends were cut back, 4 bases at V and 0 bases at J, with 10 bases in the middle. Germline CDR1 and CDR2: LNHDA and SQIVND (reference sequence). The CDR3 loop spans 15 amino acids. CDR3 amino acids: CASSKEGYSGNTIYF. The CDR3 DNA reads TGTGCCAGTAGTAAGGAGGGCTACTCTGGAAACACCATATATTTT.

In its sample, this clone was seen a few times. This chain connects TRBV18 to TRBJ2-1; the D is unclear. The CDR3 sequence is 14 residues long. With 0 bases removed from V and 8 bases from J, the gap between germline ends came to 11 bases. Looked up from germline, CDR1 is KGHSH and CDR2 is LQKENI. Here the CDR3 reads CASSPPVKLDEQFF. CDR3 DNA sequence: TGTGCCAGCTCACCACCGGTGAAACTCGATGAGCAGTTCTTC.

V usage is TRBV3-1 (or the pseudogene TRBV3-2) and J usage is TRBJ1-6, with D possibly being TRBD1 (5 bases). V dropped 1 base and J dropped 9 bases, with 10 bases sitting between them. CDR1 and CDR2 from the germline V gene are LGHDT and YNNKEL (reference sequence). There are 14 residues in the CDR3. As DNA, the CDR3 is TGTGCCAGCAGCCAAGTGGCCGGGGGTTCACCCCTCCACTTT. Translated: CASSQVAGGSPLHF.

A few counts support this clone. The V call is TRBV7-6, the J call TRBJ2-1; D is ambiguous. The CDR3 is 13 residues long. Germline V lookup: CDR1 SGHVS, CDR2 FNYEAQ. V was pared by 6 bases and J by 5 bases, with 11 bases between. Here the CDR3 DNA reads TGTGCCAGCAGGTGGTCGCAGAACAATGAGCAGTTCTTC. It yields the protein CASRWSQNNEQFF.

This rearrangement joins TRBV28 to TRBJ1-1; 8 bases agree with TRBD1. V shed 6 bases and J 6 bases; nucleotides not matched to a gene: 6. Germline values: CDR1 MDHEN, CDR2 SYDVKM. This CDR3 spans 13 amino acids. The CDR3 here is CASRAGGPAEAFF. Written as DNA, the CDR3 is TGTGCCAGCAGAGCAGGGGGCCCTGCTGAAGCTTTCTTT.

This sequence joins TRBV28 and TRBJ2-2; TRBD2 aligns across 11 bases. Germline CDR1 and CDR2: MDHEN and SYDVKM. The CDR3 is 17 residues long. Trimming cost V 3 bases and J 3 bases; bases outside gene matches: 6. Here the CDR3 DNA reads TGTGCCAGCAGTTTGGTAGCGGGAGGGCCTTACACCGGGGAGCTGTTTTTT. It is translated as CASSLVAGGPYTGELFF.

This clone was picked up a small number of times. The chain is built from TRBV5-1 and TRBJ1-1; no clear D. Germline CDR1 SGHRS, CDR2 YFSETQ. This CDR3 comprises 15 residues. Trimming stripped 3 bases from V and 0 bases from J, with 12 bases between. The CDR3 DNA follows: TGCGCCAGCAGCTATAATTCAGATCTGAACACTGAAGCTTTCTTT. It codes for CASSYNSDLNTEAFF.

This clone has a handful of counts. This chain links TRBV9 with TRBJ2-5; 8 bases match TRBD2. Germline V gene data show CDR1 as SGDLS and CDR2 as YYNGEE. The CDR3 has 15 amino acids. The trim removed 2 bases at V and 5 bases at J, leaving 8 bases unmatched. Here the CDR3 reads CASSVAGRAGETQYF. In DNA form, the CDR3 reads TGTGCCAGCAGCGTCGCCGGGAGGGCCGGCGAGACCCAGTACTTC.

The gene calls are TRBV4-1 and TRBJ1-5; 7 bases fit TRBD1. This CDR3 comprises 15 residues. Germline V gene sequence: CDR1 MGHRA, CDR2 YSYEKL. The ends lost 0 bases at V and 4 bases at J; junction bases unmatched: 3. The CDR3, as DNA: TGCGCCAGCAGCCAAGAACAGGGGACAAATCAGCCCCAGCATTTT. Its protein is CASSQEQGTNQPQHF.

The chain is built from TRBV2 and TRBJ2-3, with D perhaps TRBD2 (6 bases). Per the germline V gene, CDR1 is SNHLY and CDR2 is FYNNEI. CDR3 size: 17 residues. The V and J ends lost 5 bases and 0 bases respectively, with 18 bases between them. CDR3 region: CASSPFRGSGSTDTQYF. The CDR3 DNA reads TGTGCCAGCAGTCCGTTTCGTGGGAGCGGGAGCACAGATACGCAGTATTTT.

This clone has a count of ten or more. The CDR3 loop is CASRLPTHTGGISGNTIYF. Here the CDR3 DNA reads TGTGCCAGCAGACTACCAACACACACAGGGGGAATCTCTGGAAACACCATATATTTT. The chain couples TRBV28 to TRBJ1-3, with TRBD1 identical over 8 bases. CDR1 is MDHEN, CDR2 SYDVKM, per germline. CDR3 length equals 19 residues. V trimming: 6 bases; J trimming: 0 bases; junction bases outside the gene matches: 16.

CDR3 region: CASSYGTTSTDTQYF. The DNA for the CDR3 is TGTGCCAGCAGTTACGGGACTACTAGCACAGATACGCAGTATTTT. The V and J genes are TRBV6-5 and TRBJ2-3; TRBD2 aligns across 7 bases. The CDR3 is made up of 15 amino acids. From germline, CDR1 is MNHEY and CDR2 SVGAGI. V lost 2 bases and J lost 0; bases outside the gene matches: 2.

The chain combines TRBV28 with TRBJ1-4; a weak D match, TRBD1 (6 bases). Germline V CDR1 and CDR2: MDHEN, SYDVKM. CDR3 length equals 13 residues. The ends were cut back, 8 bases at V and 7 bases at J, with 14 bases in the middle. The CDR3: CASAGTRAEKLFF. In DNA form, the CDR3 reads TGTGCCAGCGCCGGGACACGGGCTGAAAAACTGTTTTTT.

V gene TRBV5-5 combines with J gene TRBJ1-4; no clear D. Trimming took off 3 bases at V and 0 bases at J, with 6 bases between the two ends. Germline assignment: CDR1 SGHKS and CDR2 YYEKEE (reference sequence). This CDR3 has 14 residues. CDR3 in amino acids: CASSSEATNEKLFF. CDR3 nucleotide sequence: TGTGCCAGCAGCTCCGAGGCAACTAATGAAAAACTGTTTTTT.

The gene calls are TRBV19 and TRBJ2-7, with D possibly being TRBD1 (7 bases). V was trimmed by 6 bases and J by 6 bases, leaving 12 bases between them. Per germline, CDR1 LNHDA and CDR2 SQIVND (reference sequence). The CDR3 has 12 residues. CDR3 protein: CASRRDSREQYF. The CDR3 DNA sequence: TGTGCCAGTAGGCGGGACAGTCGCGAGCAGTACTTC.

The V and J genes are TRBV29-1 and TRBJ1-1; TRBD1 matches 8 bases. The V and J ends lost 4 bases and 4 bases, in that order; junction bases with no gene match: 5. Germline V CDR1 and CDR2: SQVTM, ANQGSEA. The CDR3 is made up of 13 amino acids. The chain's CDR3 is CSVGQGARTEAFF. The CDR3 region has the DNA TGCAGCGTTGGGCAGGGGGCGCGCACTGAAGCTTTCTTT.

CDR3 residues: CASSWNSQETQYF. CDR3 DNA: TGTGCCAGCAGTTGGAACAGTCAAGAGACCCAGTACTTC. The rearrangement uses TRBV27 and TRBJ2-5, with D uncertain. Germline V lookup: CDR1 MNHEY, CDR2 SMNVEV (reference sequence). V was clipped by 4 bases and J by 2 bases, with 8 bases between them. The length of the CDR3 is 13 residues.